This T cell receptor (beta chain) comes out of a study of blood T cell repertoires in COVID-19. The overall study: Sample material is recorded as cDNA or gDNA derived from T cells, B-cell-depleted T cells, or PBMCs.

All enrollees were roughly 18 to 90 years old and from approximately 24 US areas. The ends lost 3 bases at V and 3 bases at J; junction bases unmatched: 2. CDR3 length equals 14 residues. CDR1 is DFQATT, CDR2 SNEGSKA, per germline (reference sequence). The authors' processing: Amplified reference gene primers provided the basis for estimating nucleated cell counts. The table came from immunoSEQ multiplex PCR; TCRdb's copy has only in-frame clones and leaves some out. The DNA was the basis for D and trimming; V, J and clone size are from that table. The profile shows 200,000 to 300,000 clones, 86% of them singletons.

V gene TRBV20-1 combines with J gene TRBJ2-1; 10 nucleotides agree with TRBD2. Sequencing was done on a sample of PBMCs or T cells enriched from blood (not recorded which). The origin of this receptor is a woman between 40 and 50 years old with acute COVID-19. This CDR3 reads CSASQREGYNEQFF. The CDR3 DNA reads as TGCAGTGCTAGTCAGCGGGAGGGCTACAATGAGCAGTTCTTC.